Sequencing of this TCR beta chain was carried out in a study of T-cell memory formation after mild COVID-19. The V and J ends lost 0 bases and 5 bases respectively, with 8 bases between them. Germline loops: CDR1 SGHDT, CDR2 YYEEEE. This CDR3 comprises 14 residues. MiXCR, applied by TCRdb to the 5' RACE reads, yields one record per CDR3 protein. The sample has more than 350,000 distinct CDR3 sequences, 20% to 25% seen once. V gene TRBV5-6 combines with J gene TRBJ2-2, with D possibly being TRBD2 (5 bases). The receptor comes from an adult woman who had mild COVID-19 (a few samples of this study predate the infection). Cell type and time point are not known. The specimen sequenced was PBMCs or a T cell subset sorted from them (not recorded which). The CDR3 protein is CASSLVARTGELFF. CDR3 bases: TGTGCCAGCAGCTTGGTAGCGCGGACCGGGGAGCTGTTTTTT.